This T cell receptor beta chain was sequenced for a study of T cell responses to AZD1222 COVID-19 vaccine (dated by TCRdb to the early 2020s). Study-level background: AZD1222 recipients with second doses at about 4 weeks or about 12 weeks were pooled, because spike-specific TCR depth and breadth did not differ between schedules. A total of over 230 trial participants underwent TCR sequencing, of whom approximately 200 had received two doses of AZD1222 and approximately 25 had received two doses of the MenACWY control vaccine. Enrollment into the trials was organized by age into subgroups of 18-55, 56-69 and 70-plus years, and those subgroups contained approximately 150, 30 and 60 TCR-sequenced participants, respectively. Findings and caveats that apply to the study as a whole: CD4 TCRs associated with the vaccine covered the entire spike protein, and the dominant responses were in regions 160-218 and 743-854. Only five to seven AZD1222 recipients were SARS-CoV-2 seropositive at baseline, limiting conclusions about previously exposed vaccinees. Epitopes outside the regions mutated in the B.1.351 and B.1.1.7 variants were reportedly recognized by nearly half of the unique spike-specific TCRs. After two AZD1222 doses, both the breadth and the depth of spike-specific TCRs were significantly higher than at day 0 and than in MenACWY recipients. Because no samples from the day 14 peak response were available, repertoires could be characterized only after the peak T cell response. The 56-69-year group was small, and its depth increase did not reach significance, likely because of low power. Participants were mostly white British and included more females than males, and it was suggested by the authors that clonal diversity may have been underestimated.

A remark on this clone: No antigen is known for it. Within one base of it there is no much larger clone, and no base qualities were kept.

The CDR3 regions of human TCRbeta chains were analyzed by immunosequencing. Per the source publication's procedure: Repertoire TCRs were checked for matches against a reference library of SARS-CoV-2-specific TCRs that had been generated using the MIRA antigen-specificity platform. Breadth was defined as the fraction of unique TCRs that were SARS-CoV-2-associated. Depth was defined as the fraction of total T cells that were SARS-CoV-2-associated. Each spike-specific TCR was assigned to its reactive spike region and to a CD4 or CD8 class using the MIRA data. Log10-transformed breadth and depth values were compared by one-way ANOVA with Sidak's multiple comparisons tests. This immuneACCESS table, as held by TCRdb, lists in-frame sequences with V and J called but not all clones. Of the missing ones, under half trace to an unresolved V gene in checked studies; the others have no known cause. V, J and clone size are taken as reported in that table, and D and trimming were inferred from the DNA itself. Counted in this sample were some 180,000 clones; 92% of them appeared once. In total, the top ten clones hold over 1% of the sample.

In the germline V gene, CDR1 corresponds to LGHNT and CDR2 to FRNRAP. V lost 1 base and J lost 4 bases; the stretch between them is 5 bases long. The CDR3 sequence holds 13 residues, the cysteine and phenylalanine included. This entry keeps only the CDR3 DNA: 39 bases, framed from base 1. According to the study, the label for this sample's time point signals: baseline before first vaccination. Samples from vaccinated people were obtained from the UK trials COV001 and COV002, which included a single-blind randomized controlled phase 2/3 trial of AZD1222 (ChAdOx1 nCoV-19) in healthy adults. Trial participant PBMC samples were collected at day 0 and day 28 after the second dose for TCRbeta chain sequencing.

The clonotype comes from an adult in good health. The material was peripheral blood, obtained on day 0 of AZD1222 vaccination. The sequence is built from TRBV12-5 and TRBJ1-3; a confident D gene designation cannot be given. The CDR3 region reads CASGLAGGNTIYF. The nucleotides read TGTGCTAGTGGTTTGGCCGGGGGAAACACCATATATTTT.